A selection of T cell receptor beta chains follows, all from one sample in a study of T cell changes during pregnancy in multiple sclerosis. The method was immunoSEQ multiplex PCR; TCRdb's version includes in-frame clones alone and lacks a portion of them. The sample holds fewer than 75,000 clones, 75% to 95% seen once. Sequences were derived from peripheral blood, sampled in the first trimester of pregnancy. Source of these receptors: a female donor with multiple sclerosis, enrolled in a pregnancy study. Both conserved end residues are part of each CDR3. The D gene is left open where the match is weak. Where a row states a size, it is once, few, many or the class of an expanded clone; other rows omit it.

v_call: TRBV27; j_call: TRBJ2-3; clone_size: few; d_call: TRBD1; cdr3_nt: TGTGCCAGCGGTGACAGGGAAAGAACAGATACGCAGTATTTT; cdr3_aa: CASGDRERTDTQYF
v_call: TRBV14; j_call: TRBJ2-7; clone_size: NA; d_call: TRBD1; cdr3_nt: TGTGCCAGCAGCCATATCCGGGACAGGGGATACGAGCAGTACTTC; cdr3_aa: CASSHIRDRGYEQYF
v_call: TRBV30; j_call: TRBJ1-5; clone_size: NA; d_call: NA; cdr3_nt: TGTGCCTGGAGTATGGGAGGAAACCAGCCCCAGCATTTT; cdr3_aa: CAWSMGGNQPQHF
v_call: TRBV6-5; j_call: TRBJ1-5; clone_size: NA; d_call: TRBD1; cdr3_nt: TGTGCCAGCAGACCTGGGACAGTGGGTCAGCCCCAGCATTTT; cdr3_aa: CASRPGTVGQPQHF
v_call: TRBV18; j_call: TRBJ2-1; clone_size: NA; d_call: TRBD2; cdr3_nt: TGTGCCAGCTCACCAGACGGGAGGGCCAGGCAGGATGAGCAGTTCTTC; cdr3_aa: CASSPDGRARQDEQFF
v_call: TRBV30; j_call: TRBJ2-7; clone_size: NA; d_call: NA; cdr3_nt: TGTGCCTGGAGTCCCGGCAGGGGTTTCAACGAGCAGTACTTC; cdr3_aa: CAWSPGRGFNEQYF
v_call: TRBV10-3; j_call: TRBJ1-2; clone_size: NA; d_call: NA; cdr3_nt: TGTGCCATCAGTGAGTCGTCGGCAGGGGACGGGAGGTCTTATGGCTACACCTTC; cdr3_aa: CAISESSAGDGRSYGYTF
v_call: TRBV4-1; j_call: TRBJ2-1; clone_size: NA; d_call: TRBD2; cdr3_nt: TGCGCCAGCAGCCCTCAAAAGGGACTAGCGGGACAAAGAACCTACAATGAGCAGTTCTTC; cdr3_aa: CASSPQKGLAGQRTYNEQFF
v_call: TRBV14; j_call: TRBJ2-3; clone_size: NA; d_call: NA; cdr3_nt: TGTGCCAGCAGCCAATACTCGCGCGCAACTAGCACAGATACGCAGTATTTT; cdr3_aa: CASSQYSRATSTDTQYF
v_call: TRBV2; j_call: TRBJ1-2; clone_size: NA; d_call: NA; cdr3_nt: TGTGCCAGCAGCGCCGACAGTATAGGGCCCTATGGCTACACCTTC; cdr3_aa: CASSADSIGPYGYTF
v_call: TRBV6-5; j_call: TRBJ2-2; clone_size: NA; d_call: NA; cdr3_nt: TGTGCCAGCAGACGCGGGACAGACACCGGGGAGCTGTTTTTT; cdr3_aa: CASRRGTDTGELFF
v_call: TRBV9; j_call: TRBJ2-7; clone_size: NA; d_call: NA; cdr3_nt: TGTGCCAGGGGCCGGGATGGGTTCTACGAGCAGTACTTC; cdr3_aa: CARGRDGFYEQYF
v_call: TRBV19; j_call: TRBJ1-1; clone_size: NA; d_call: NA; cdr3_nt: TGTGCCAGTAGTGGTCAGGGGAAGGACCCTGAAGCTTTCTTT; cdr3_aa: CASSGQGKDPEAFF
v_call: TRBV7-9; j_call: TRBJ1-4; clone_size: NA; d_call: TRBD1; cdr3_nt: TGTGCCAGCAGCCCGGACAGGGCGGTTGAAAAACTGTTTTTT; cdr3_aa: CASSPDRAVEKLFF
v_call: TRBV10-3; j_call: TRBJ2-3; clone_size: NA; d_call: TRBD2; cdr3_nt: TGTGCCATCAGTACGGGGACTAGCGGGGGGGTTTATACGCAGTATTTT; cdr3_aa: CAISTGTSGGVYTQYF
v_call: TRBV12-5; j_call: TRBJ1-1; clone_size: NA; d_call: TRBD1; cdr3_nt: TGTGCTAGTGGTTTGGGGACAGGGAAATTGGAATGGGCTGAAGCTTTCTTT; cdr3_aa: CASGLGTGKLEWAEAFF
v_call: TRBV5-1; j_call: TRBJ1-6; clone_size: NA; d_call: NA; cdr3_nt: TGCGCCAGCAGCCCACCCGACAGAAATTCACCCCTCCACTTT; cdr3_aa: CASSPPDRNSPLHF
v_call: TRBV19; j_call: TRBJ1-2; clone_size: NA; d_call: NA; cdr3_nt: TGTGCCAGTAGTATAGACAGTGTGCTCGGCTACACCTTC; cdr3_aa: CASSIDSVLGYTF
v_call: TRBV9; j_call: TRBJ2-3; clone_size: few; d_call: NA; cdr3_nt: TGTGCCAGCAGCGTAAACCAAGGTGGAGGCACAGATACGCAGTATTTT; cdr3_aa: CASSVNQGGGTDTQYF
v_call: TRBV2; j_call: TRBJ1-2; clone_size: NA; d_call: NA; cdr3_nt: TGTGCCAGCAGTGGGGTGGGAGACTATGGCTACACCTTC; cdr3_aa: CASSGVGDYGYTF
v_call: TRBV6-1; j_call: TRBJ1-4; clone_size: NA; d_call: NA; cdr3_nt: TGTGTCAGCAGACGGCAGGGTACAACTAATGAAAAACTGTTTTTT; cdr3_aa: CVSRRQGTTNEKLFF
v_call: TRBV4-1; j_call: TRBJ2-7; clone_size: NA; d_call: TRBD1; cdr3_nt: TGCGCCAGCAGCCAAGAGGACAGGGGTGTCTACGAGCAGTACTTC; cdr3_aa: CASSQEDRGVYEQYF
v_call: TRBV7-6; j_call: TRBJ2-1; clone_size: NA; d_call: TRBD2; cdr3_nt: TGTGCCAGCAGCTTAGGGTCGCTAGCGGGGATATTATACAATGAGCAGTTCTTC; cdr3_aa: CASSLGSLAGILYNEQFF
v_call: TRBV4-1; j_call: TRBJ1-6; clone_size: NA; d_call: TRBD1; cdr3_nt: TGCGCCAGCAGCCGGGGGTCGGGACAGGGTAATTCACCCCTCCACTTT; cdr3_aa: CASSRGSGQGNSPLHF
v_call: TRBV28; j_call: TRBJ1-1; clone_size: NA; d_call: NA; cdr3_nt: TGTGCCAGCAGAATCCCCTCGACACCCGACACTGAAGCTTTCTTT; cdr3_aa: CASRIPSTPDTEAFF
v_call: TRBV15; j_call: TRBJ2-2; clone_size: NA; d_call: TRBD2; cdr3_nt: TGTGCCACCAGCAGGAAGGGAGGGTCGGGCACCGGGGAGCTGTTTTTT; cdr3_aa: CATSRKGGSGTGELFF
v_call: TRBV2; j_call: TRBJ2-5; clone_size: NA; d_call: NA; cdr3_nt: TGTGCCAGCAGTGAACAGGGCCGCCAAGGGACCCAGTACTTC; cdr3_aa: CASSEQGRQGTQYF
v_call: TRBV19; j_call: TRBJ1-3; clone_size: NA; d_call: TRBD1; cdr3_nt: TGTGCCACCCGGGACAGTCCCTACTCTGGAAACACCATATATTTT; cdr3_aa: CATRDSPYSGNTIYF
v_call: TRBV9; j_call: TRBJ2-7; clone_size: NA; d_call: TRBD1; cdr3_nt: TGTGCCAGCAGCCCTCGGGACAGTTCATACGAGCAGTACTTC; cdr3_aa: CASSPRDSSYEQYF